This passage covers 17 T cell receptor beta chains from one sample sequenced in a study of blood T cell repertoires in COVID-19. Using immunoSEQ multiplex PCR, the repertoire was profiled, and TCRdb retains in-frame clones only, with some absent. The sample records about 280,000 clones, nearly 90% being singletons. The sequencing input was peripheral blood. All receptors derive from a man younger than 35 with active or convalescent COVID-19.

The rearrangement joins TRBV27 to TRBJ2-1, with 8 bases lining up with TRBD1. Germline V gene lookup returns CDR1 MNHEY and CDR2 SMNVEV (reference sequence). There are 15 residues in the CDR3. Losses at the gene ends were 11 bases for V and 5 bases for J; bases not matched to a gene: 14. The CDR3 region is CAVRSKGQVHNEQFF. CDR3 nucleotides: TGTGCCGTCAGAAGCAAGGGACAGGTACACAATGAGCAGTTCTTC.

The CDR3 is CSVEDRGGDEQYF. The DNA for the CDR3 is TGCAGCGTCGAGGACAGGGGGGGTGACGAGCAGTACTTC. The chain has TRBV29-1 and TRBJ2-7, with 10 bases that match TRBD1. V was clipped by 6 bases and J by 5 bases; unmatched bases: 7. From germline, CDR1 is SQVTM and CDR2 ANQGSEA. The CDR3 totals 13 residues.

The chain recombines TRBV5-1 with TRBJ2-7, with 8 bases matching TRBD1. The germline gives CDR1 SGHRS, CDR2 YFSETQ. The length of the CDR3 is 16 residues. V shed 0 bases and J 5 bases; nucleotides not matched to a gene: 10. CDR3 DNA: TGCGCCAGCAGCTTGGGCTTGATGACAGGGGACCACGAGCAGTACTTC. Amino acids: CASSLGLMTGDHEQYF.

The rearrangement links TRBV10-3 to TRBJ1-2; D gene unclear. The CDR3 length is 17 residues. Trimming took 1 base from V and 7 from J, leaving 22 bases between them. Per the germline V gene, CDR1 is ENHRY and CDR2 is SYGVKD. CDR3 coding DNA: TGTGCCATCAGTGAGTATGGGTCAGGCCCCATGGTCTCTGGCTACACCTTC. Its translation: CAISEYGSGPMVSGYTF.

V usage is TRBV6-2 or TRBV6-3 and J usage is TRBJ2-5, with 8 bases aligning to TRBD1. V gave up 5 bases and J gave up 5 bases; unmatched junction bases: 7. The germline CDR1 and CDR2 sequences are MNHEY and SVGEGT. The CDR3 sequence is 14 residues long. The CDR3 here is CASSQRTGRETQYF. CDR3 nucleotides: TGTGCCAGCAGTCAGAGGACAGGGCGCGAGACCCAGTACTTC.

The chain has TRBV7-8 and TRBJ1-2, with TRBD1 matching over 7 bases. V lost 5 bases to trimming and J lost 8 bases; unmatched junction nucleotides: 8. This CDR3 contains 13 residues. Looked up from germline, CDR1 is SGHVS and CDR2 is FQNEAQ. The CDR3, as DNA: TGTGCCAGCAGCACAAGACAGGGCTGGGGCTACACCTTC. It yields the protein CASSTRQGWGYTF.

The V call is TRBV7-9, the J call TRBJ1-4; D is perhaps TRBD1 (5 bases). Per germline, CDR1 SEHNR and CDR2 FQNEAQ (reference sequence). CDR3 length equals 15 residues. Trimming removed 5 bases from V and 8 bases from J, with 18 bases in between. CDR3 DNA sequence: TGTGCCAGCAGCACCTTTGACAGACTAGGGGAAAAACTGTTTTTT. The encoded protein is CASSTFDRLGEKLFF.

The J gene is TRBJ1-1, the V gene TRBV11-2; 7 bases fit TRBD1. Germline assignment: CDR1 SGHAT and CDR2 FQNNGV. The CDR3 consists of 14 residues. After removal of 5 bases from V and 4 bases from J, the junction contained 7 bases not matched to a gene. The CDR3, as DNA: TGTGCCAGCAGCCCGCAGGGGGAGTTCACTGAAGCTTTCTTT. Its translation: CASSPQGEFTEAFF.

CDR3 loop: CASSFGTGQRADTQYF. For the CDR3, the DNA is TGTGCCAGCAGCTTCGGGACAGGGCAAAGGGCAGATACGCAGTATTTT. The V and J genes are TRBV7-6 and TRBJ2-3; 9 bases align to TRBD1. Per germline, CDR1 SGHVS and CDR2 FNYEAQ. V lost 3 bases, J lost 4 bases, and 8 bases stayed unmatched. This CDR3 contains 16 residues. The full variable domain, rest sourced from reference TRBV7-6 and TRBJ2-3, is GAGVSQSPRYKVTKRGQDVALRCDPISGHVSLYWYRQALGQGPEFLTYFNYEAQQDKSGLPNDRFSAERPEGSISTLTIQRTEQRDSAMYRCASSFGTGQRADTQYFGPGTRLTVL.

The J gene is TRBJ1-1, the V gene TRBV3-1 (or the pseudogene TRBV3-2); 9 bases are a match to TRBD1. The CDR3 totals 16 residues. V was clipped by 1 base and J by 1 base; unmatched bases: 4. Germline loops: CDR1 LGHDT, CDR2 YNNKEL (reference sequence). Here the CDR3 reads CASSQGGTGPNTEAFF. CDR3 sequence (DNA): TGTGCCAGCAGCCAAGGGGGGACAGGGCCGAACACTGAAGCTTTCTTT.

The chain joins TRBV6-5 to TRBJ1-1, with D unclear. The CDR3 loop spans 14 amino acids. Trimming pared 2 bases from V and 1 base from J, leaving 8 bases between. Germline V lookup: CDR1 MNHEY, CDR2 SVGAGI. CDR3 coding DNA: TGTGCCAGCAGTTACAACAGCGGGAACACTGAAGCTTTCTTT. It codes for CASSYNSGNTEAFF.

This chain connects TRBV10-3 to TRBJ1-3; tentatively, D is TRBD1 (6 bases). Trimming shortened V by 10 bases and J by 2 bases, and 30 bases separated the two germline ends. The CDR3 totals 19 residues. Germline-derived CDR1 and CDR2 are ENHRY and SYGVKD. The CDR3 loop is CATGGGGDRGGPPGNTIYF. DNA of the CDR3: TGTGCCACCGGCGGGGGCGGAGACCGAGGGGGACCGCCTGGAAACACCATATATTTT.

This chain connects TRBV5-4 to TRBJ1-1; TRBD1 aligns across 7 bases. The CDR3 has 14 residues. Germline CDR1 reads SGHNT; CDR2 reads YYREEE (reference sequence). V trimming: 4 bases; J trimming: 4 bases; junction bases outside the gene matches: 7. The DNA for the CDR3 is TGTGCCAGCAGCACCCGACAGGGAATCACTGAAGCTTTCTTT. It translates to CASSTRQGITEAFF.

The V call is TRBV3-1 (or the pseudogene TRBV3-2), the J call TRBJ1-2; TRBD1 is a possible D gene (5 bases). Germline V CDR1 and CDR2: LGHDT, YNNKEL (reference sequence). The V end was cut by 1 base, the J end by 6 bases, with 9 bases between. The CDR3 totals 13 residues. This CDR3 is CASSQVGVDGYTF. The CDR3 DNA reads as TGTGCCAGCAGCCAAGTAGGGGTGGATGGCTACACCTTC.

The rearrangement joins TRBV7-9 to TRBJ2-7; a possible D gene is TRBD2 (5 bases). Trimming shortened V by 0 bases and J by 8 bases, and 8 bases separated the two germline ends. Per the germline V gene, CDR1 is SEHNR and CDR2 is FQNEAQ (reference sequence). The CDR3 consists of 12 residues. CDR3 coding DNA: TGTGCCAGCAGCTTAGCGCGGGCCCAGCAGTACTTC. This sequence encodes CASSLARAQQYF.

V usage is TRBV2 and J usage is TRBJ1-1; tentative D call: TRBD1 (5 bases). The CDR3 totals 13 residues. Trimming cost V 6 bases and J 1 base, with 9 bases left between them. Germline V gene lookup returns CDR1 SNHLY and CDR2 FYNNEI. The CDR3 sequence is CASRPDKNTEAFF. The CDR3 DNA reads TGTGCCAGCAGGCCGGACAAGAACACTGAAGCTTTCTTT.

The CDR3 protein is CAISEVMGGQIGNTIYF. DNA for the CDR3: TGTGCCATCAGTGAGGTCATGGGGGGGCAGATTGGAAACACCATATATTTT. The chain couples TRBV10-3 to TRBJ1-3; possible D gene TRBD1, 6 bases. CDR1 is ENHRY, CDR2 SYGVKD, per germline. V shed 2 bases and J shed 3 bases, with 17 bases lying between them. The CDR3 covers 17 residues.